The sequence of this T cell receptor (beta chain) was determined in a study of cytomegalovirus exposure and HLA in healthy donors. Germline V gene data show CDR1 as MDHEN and CDR2 as SYDVKM. Trimming pared 5 bases from V and 4 bases from J, leaving 17 bases between. This CDR3 is 15 amino acids long. PCR amplification relied on 60 Vbeta primers (plus 13 Jbeta primers). The table came from immunoSEQ multiplex PCR; TCRdb's copy has only in-frame clones and leaves some out. The table has some 180,000 clones, approximately 80% seen once. Comment on this clone: Its antigen is not identified.

Overall study findings and caveats: Rare TCR sequences dominated, though some public TCRs recurred in many donors. Sequencing artifact likely explains a cluster of highly shared sequence variants. Later analysis indicated greater clonal expansion among HLA-associated TCR beta chains than among equally common other chains.

The sequence came from a man younger than 35 in good health and CMV-seronegative. The sequenced sample consisted of PBMCs. This rearrangement joins TRBV28 to TRBJ1-1; perhaps TRBD1 as D (6 bases). CDR3 coding DNA: TGTGCCAGCAGTCTCACGGTAGGGGGGGGCACTGAAGCTTTCTTT. This codes for CASSLTVGGGTEAFF. Full variable domain (remainder filled in from reference TRBV28 and TRBJ1-1): DVKVTQSSRYLVKRTGEKVFLECVQDMDHENMFWYRQDPGLGLRLIYFSYDVKMKEKGDIPEGYSVSREKKERFSLILESASTNQTSMYLCASSLTVGGGTEAFFGQGTRLTVV.